These T cell receptor beta chains were read from a single sample in a study of CD8 T cells in ankylosing spondylitis. MiXCR, applied by TCRdb to the 5' RACE reads, yields one record per CDR3 protein. The table records about 31,000 distinct CDR3 sequences, about 7.8% of them present only once. Sequenced sample: blood, either unsorted or a sorted T cell fraction (not recorded which). Receptor source: a male donor with ankylosing spondylitis or in good health (not recorded which). Both conserved end residues are part of each CDR3. Each record gives: clone size, J gene, V gene, CDR3 length, D gene, CDR3 protein, CDR3 DNA. A D gene is named only where the DNA matches it firmly. Clone size is given for some rows only: seen once, a few or many times, or a class if the clone is expanded.

many TRBJ2-7 TRBV6-1 13 NA CASHQTGSYEQYF TGTGCCAGTCACCAGACAGGCTCCTACGAGCAGTACTTC
many TRBJ2-3 TRBV20-1 11 NA CSAKGTDTQYF TGCAGTGCGAAGGGCACAGATACGCAGTATTTT
many TRBJ2-5 TRBV24-1 16 NA CATSDRRGTVQETQYF TGTGCCACCAGTGATCGGAGAGGAACCGTCCAAGAGACCCAGTACTTC
many TRBJ1-1 TRBV20-1 14 TRBD1 CSARLGQAIAEAFF TGCAGTGCTCGATTAGGACAGGCGATCGCTGAAGCTTTCTTT
few TRBJ1-4 TRBV19 14 NA CASSVQSSNEKLFF TGTGCCAGTAGTGTACAGTCGTCTAATGAAAAGCTGTTTTTT
many TRBJ2-5 TRBV7-2 16 TRBD2 CASSSGLAGGEGTQYF TGTGCCAGCAGCTCGGGACTAGCGGGAGGAGAAGGGACCCAGTACTTC
many TRBJ2-7 TRBV6-1 14 TRBD2 CASRLAGVRREQYF TGTGCCAGCCGACTAGCGGGAGTTCGTCGCGAGCAGTACTTC
NA TRBJ2-1 TRBV6-2/TRBV6-3 15 NA CASSAYSGGYNEQFF TGTGCCAGCAGCGCCTATAGCGGTGGGTACAATGAGCAGTTCTTC
many TRBJ1-6 TRBV5-1 13 NA CASSPGPNSPLHF TGCGCCAGCAGCCCTGGACCTAATTCACCCCTCCACTTT
NA TRBJ1-4 TRBV2 12 NA CASSGTVEKLFF TGTGCCAGCAGTGGGACGGTCGAAAAACTGTTTTTT
few TRBJ2-1 TRBV18 12 NA CASSPSINEQFF TGTGCCAGCTCACCATCAATCAATGAGCAGTTCTTC
many TRBJ2-3 TRBV27 16 TRBD2 CASSLSLGGETDTQYF TGTGCCAGCAGTTTATCGCTTGGGGGGGAGACAGATACGCAGTATTTT
many TRBJ2-1 TRBV18 16 TRBD1 CASSSAGQDLYNEQFF TGTGCCAGCTCCTCTGCGGGACAGGATCTCTACAATGAGCAGTTCTTC
many TRBJ2-2 TRBV4-2 17 NA CASSQEATRSYTGELFF TGTGCCAGCAGCCAAGAGGCGACCCGGTCCTACACCGGGGAGCTGTTTTTT
many TRBJ2-3 TRBV20-1 14 TRBD2 CSAGPGAGRDTQYF TGCAGTGCTGGCCCTGGAGCGGGAAGAGATACGCAGTATTTT
many TRBJ1-1 TRBV12-3/TRBV12-4 14 TRBD1 CASDTQGRNTEAFF TGTGCCAGCGACACACAGGGGCGGAACACTGAAGCTTTCTTT
many TRBJ2-7 TRBV25-1 15 TRBD1 CASSESTGLRREQYF TGTGCCAGCAGTGAATCGACAGGGCTCAGGCGCGAGCAGTACTTC
many TRBJ2-3 TRBV25-1 16 TRBD2 CASSDSTLAGADTQYF TGTGCCAGCAGTGACTCCACGCTAGCGGGAGCAGATACGCAGTATTTT
many TRBJ1-1 TRBV29-1 15 NA CSAGLRGAPGTEAFF TGCAGCGCCGGTTTAAGGGGGGCGCCGGGCACTGAAGCTTTCTTT
many TRBJ2-7 TRBV28 15 TRBD2 CASRVSGRDAYEQYF TGTGCCAGCAGGGTCAGCGGGAGGGACGCCTACGAGCAGTACTTC
many TRBJ2-5 TRBV5-1 15 NA CASSLPAAVQETQYF TGCGCCAGCAGCCTTCCGGCGGCGGTCCAAGAGACCCAGTACTTC
many TRBJ1-1 TRBV20-1 13 NA CSARGGALTEAFF TGCAGTGCTAGAGGGGGGGCTCTCACTGAAGCTTTCTTT
few TRBJ1-2 TRBV24-1 12 NA CATSDSVYGYTF TGTGCCACCAGTGATTCGGTATATGGCTACACCTTC
many TRBJ2-1 TRBV2 16 TRBD2 CASSYILAATDNEQFF TGTGCCAGCAGTTATATCCTAGCGGCCACTGACAATGAGCAGTTCTTC
many TRBJ2-3 TRBV24-1 16 TRBD1 CATSDAGTGPTDTQYF TGTGCCACCAGTGACGCTGGGACAGGACCCACAGATACGCAGTATTTT
many TRBJ2-1 TRBV11-2 15 TRBD2 CASNPTSGKYGEQFF TGTGCCAGCAACCCGACTAGCGGGAAATATGGTGAGCAGTTCTTC
many TRBJ2-5 TRBV20-1 16 TRBD2 CSARGTSGPTVETQYF TGCAGTGCTAGAGGGACTAGCGGGCCTACAGTAGAGACCCAGTACTTC
many TRBJ2-1 TRBV7-3 13 TRBD2 CASSQRTSGEQFF TGTGCCAGCAGCCAGAGGACTAGCGGCGAGCAGTTCTTC
few TRBJ2-6 TRBV7-6 17 NA CASSLGFGNSGANVLTF TGTGCCAGCAGCTTAGGATTCGGCAACTCTGGGGCCAACGTCCTGACTTTC
many TRBJ2-2 TRBV5-5 16 TRBD2 CASSTRTSGSGGELFF TGTGCCAGCAGCACCCGAACTAGCGGGAGTGGCGGGGAGCTGTTTTTT
NA TRBJ1-1 TRBV5-1 14 NA CASSGGGYNTEAFF TGCGCCAGCAGCGGGGGGGGTTATAACACTGAAGCTTTCTTT
few TRBJ1-4 TRBV7-2 14 NA CASSSTGSGEKLFF TGTGCCAGCAGCTCGACCGGGTCTGGTGAAAAACTGTTTTTT
NA TRBJ1-1 TRBV7-2 14 NA CASSPWGTTTEAFF TGTGCCAGCAGCCCATGGGGGACAACTACTGAAGCTTTCTTT
many TRBJ2-2 TRBV20-1 13 TRBD2 CSARPGGTGELFF TGCAGTGCTAGACCGGGAGGCACCGGGGAGCTGTTTTTT
NA TRBJ1-6 TRBV7-9 12 NA CASSQDFAPLHF TGTGCCAGCAGCCAAGATTTCGCGCCCCTCCACTTT
NA TRBJ2-7 TRBV21-1 16 NA CASSKAVSGRSYEQYF TGTGCCAGCAGCAAAGCGGTTAGCGGGAGAAGCTACGAGCAGTACTTC
many TRBJ1-1 TRBV29-1 13 NA CSVVSIMNTEAFF TGCAGCGTTGTTTCCATCATGAACACTGAAGCTTTCTTT
NA TRBJ2-1 TRBV10-3 19 NA CTICSLSGRGPGYLNEQFF TGTACCATCTGCTCCCTCAGCGGGCGGGGACCGGGCTATCTCAATGAGCAGTTCTTC
medium-sized TRBJ2-2 TRBV6-2/TRBV6-3 14 TRBD2 CASKAGFGTGELFF TGTGCCAGCAAAGCGGGATTCGGCACCGGGGAGCTGTTTTTT
many TRBJ2-5 TRBV20-1 14 TRBD1 CSALLGTAGETQYF TGCAGTGCTCTTCTAGGGACAGCCGGAGAGACCCAGTACTTC
NA TRBJ2-2 TRBV29-1 14 TRBD2 CSVPGTIRTGELFF TGCAGCGTTCCCGGGACTATCAGAACCGGGGAGCTGTTTTTT
few TRBJ1-1 TRBV7-2 15 TRBD1 CASSFYRGRPAEAFF TGTGCCAGCAGCTTCTACAGGGGGCGCCCGGCTGAAGCTTTCTTT
many TRBJ2-2 TRBV6-5 19 TRBD1 CASSYHPNPGQSNTGELFF TGTGCCAGCAGTTACCACCCCAATCCGGGACAGTCGAACACCGGGGAGCTGTTTTTT
many TRBJ2-2 TRBV20-1 13 NA CSARPGSTGELFF TGCAGTGCTAGACCCGGAAGCACCGGGGAGCTGTTTTTT
NA TRBJ2-2 TRBV29-1 11 NA CSVRDVGELFF TGCAGCGTTCGGGATGTCGGGGAGCTGTTTTTT
many TRBJ2-3 TRBV28 14 NA CASSPTGGTDTQYF TGTGCCAGCAGTCCAACCGGGGGCACAGATACGCAGTATTTT
medium-sized TRBJ2-5 TRBV12-3/TRBV12-4 13 TRBD1 CASSLGQKETQYF TGTGCCAGCAGTTTGGGACAGAAAGAGACCCAGTACTTC
many TRBJ2-1 TRBV6-1 16 NA CASNTQVGNSYNEQFF TGTGCCAGCAACACCCAGGTGGGGAACTCCTACAATGAGCAGTTCTTC
many TRBJ2-7 TRBV24-1 15 TRBD1 CATSDPQGQDYEQYF TGTGCCACCAGTGATCCCCAGGGACAGGACTACGAGCAGTACTTC
medium-sized TRBJ2-7 TRBV6-5 14 NA CASSIGVAAYEQYF TGTGCCAGCAGTATCGGGGTAGCGGCCTACGAGCAGTACTTC